The rows below give T cell receptor beta chains drawn from one sample of a study of blood T cell repertoires in COVID-19. Method: immunoSEQ multiplex PCR; TCRdb's copy keeps in-frame clones and lacks some. The repertoire holds 85,000 to 110,000 clones, with under 90% as singletons. Specimen: peripheral blood. All receptors derive from a human donor in a cohort sampled during active or convalescent COVID-19. Each CDR3 is given with its conserved first and last residue. Fields, in order: clone size, V gene, J gene, D gene, CDR3 protein, CDR3 DNA. A D gene is named only where the DNA matches it firmly. Size is stated for part of the rows, as once, few or many counts, or as a class when the clone is expanded.

>NA|TRBV9|TRBJ2-3|TRBD2
CASSPPGGDIDTQYF
TGTGCCAGCAGCCCCCCGGGAGGGGATATAGATACGCAGTATTTT
>NA|TRBV24-1|TRBJ1-2|TRBD1
CATSDPRTGNYGYTF
TGTGCCACCAGTGACCCTCGGACAGGGAACTATGGCTACACCTTC
>NA|TRBV9|TRBJ1-6|NA
CASSTQQGGSPLHF
TGTGCCAGCAGCACGCAACAGGGCGGGTCACCCCTCCACTTT
>NA|TRBV18|TRBJ1-3|NA
CASSQQGTIGNTIYF
TGTGCCAGCTCGCAGCAGGGTACGATCGGAAACACCATATATTTT
>NA|TRBV12-3/TRBV12-4|TRBJ1-3|NA
CASSLEVGVLLYF
TGTGCCAGCAGTTTAGAGGTCGGGGTCCTGTTGTATTTT
>NA|TRBV7-9|TRBJ2-1|NA
CASSLLGASFYNEQFF
TGTGCCAGCAGCTTATTGGGGGCAAGCTTTTACAATGAGCAGTTCTTC
>NA|TRBV6-2/TRBV6-3|TRBJ1-2|NA
CASSYSGSFSNGYTF
TGTGCCAGCAGTTACTCTGGTTCTTTCTCTAATGGCTACACCTTC
>NA|TRBV7-6|TRBJ2-2|NA
CASSYWTNTGELFF
TGTGCCAGCAGCTACTGGACAAACACCGGGGAGCTGTTTTTT
>NA|TRBV5-1|TRBJ1-3|TRBD1
CASSTGQGEWKGNTIYF
TGCGCCAGCAGCACCGGACAGGGGGAATGGAAAGGAAACACCATATATTTT
>once|TRBV27|TRBJ1-2|NA
CASSALTGRDGYTF
TGTGCCAGCAGTGCTTTGACAGGACGTGATGGCTACACCTTC
>NA|TRBV6-5|TRBJ2-3|TRBD1
CASSLDRVSTDTQYF
TGTGCCAGCAGCTTAGACAGGGTCTCAACAGATACGCAGTATTTT
>once|TRBV7-3|TRBJ2-2|TRBD1
CASSRDRVTGELFF
TGTGCCAGCAGCCGGGACAGGGTAACCGGGGAGCTGTTTTTT
>NA|TRBV29-1|TRBJ1-3|NA
CSAIRGLGGNTIYF
TGCAGCGCCATCCGAGGGCTAGGAGGAAACACCATATATTTT
>NA|TRBV11-1|TRBJ2-2|TRBD2
CASSSTGTSDTGELFF
TGTGCCAGCAGCTCCACCGGGACTAGCGATACCGGGGAGCTGTTTTTT
>once|TRBV29-1|TRBJ1-1|TRBD1
CSGGTGDTEAFF
TGCAGCGGGGGGACAGGGGACACTGAAGCTTTCTTT
>NA|TRBV6-5|TRBJ1-1|NA
CASSYRELTEAFF
TGTGCCAGCAGCTACAGGGAGCTCACTGAAGCTTTCTTT
>NA|TRBV5-1|TRBJ2-1|TRBD2
CASSLAGTSGGDEQFF
TGCGCCAGCAGCTTGGCAGGGACTAGCGGGGGCGATGAGCAGTTCTTC
>NA|TRBV6-2/TRBV6-3|TRBJ1-5|TRBD1
CASSYRTGISSSFSNQPQHF
TGTGCCAGCAGTTACCGGACAGGCATATCCTCCTCGTTTAGCAATCAGCCCCAGCATTTT